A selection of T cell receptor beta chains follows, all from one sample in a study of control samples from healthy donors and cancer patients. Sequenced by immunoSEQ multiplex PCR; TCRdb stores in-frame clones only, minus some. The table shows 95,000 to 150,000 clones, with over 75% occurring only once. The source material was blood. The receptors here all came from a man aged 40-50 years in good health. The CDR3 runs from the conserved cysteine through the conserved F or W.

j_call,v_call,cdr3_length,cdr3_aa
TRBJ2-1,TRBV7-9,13,CASSLVGGNEQFF
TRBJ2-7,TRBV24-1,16,CATSDASSGSSYEQYF
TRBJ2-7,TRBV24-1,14,CATSRFKGSYEQYF
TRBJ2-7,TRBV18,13,CASSPRSEYEQYF
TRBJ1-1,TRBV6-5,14,CASRPTGGITEAFF
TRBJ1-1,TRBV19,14,CASSAWTGNTEAFF
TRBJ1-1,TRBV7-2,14,CASSSRFVGTEAFF
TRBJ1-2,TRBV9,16,CASSVDPTGEPYGYTF
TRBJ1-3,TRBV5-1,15,CASSLMGASGNTIYF
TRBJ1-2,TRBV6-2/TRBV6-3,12,CASSSPTGGYTF